These 27 T cell receptor beta chains were sequenced from one sample in a study of glioma-infiltrating T cells listed by TCRdb under 2016. The instrument given in TCRdb is Illumina MiSeq. The iRepertoire nested amplicon-rescue multiplex PCR (arm-PCR) platform was used to amplify TCR alpha and beta CDR3 regions from RNA. TCRdb took the public reads, trimmed them with fastp at Q25, ran MiXCR for clone calling and kept in-frame beta chains. Rows with a matching CDR3 protein are joined into one entry that keeps the most common DNA and genes. The sample has around 390,000 distinct CDR3 sequences on record, around 38% of them singletons. About 12% of the sample rests with the top ten. The sample taken for sequencing was glioma tissue, nonneoplastic brain tissue, or PBMCs (not recorded which). The receptor set was obtained from a human donor with low-grade glioma or glioblastoma, undergoing nonglioma brain surgery, or in good health (not recorded which).

This chain joins TRBV28 and TRBJ2-1; TRBD1 is a possible D gene (6 bases). V dropped 7 bases and J dropped 0 bases, with 16 bases sitting between them. Germline lookup yields CDR1 MDHEN and CDR2 SYDVKM. The CDR3 loop spans 16 amino acids. The CDR3: CASKISRGTSYNEQFF. In nucleotides, the CDR3 is TGTGCCAGCAAAATTAGCAGGGGAACCTCCTACAATGAGCAGTTCTTC.

In this sample, this clonotype turned up many times. The genes are TRBV6-5 and TRBJ2-2; D is unclear. V lost 2 bases, J lost 4 bases, and 14 bases lay in between. The CDR3 spans 16 residues. The V gene's germline CDR1 is MNHEY and CDR2 SVGAGI. CDR3 region: CASSYRPSLSTGELFF. CDR3 in DNA: TGTGCCAGCAGTTACAGGCCTAGTCTGAGCACCGGGGAGCTGTTTTTT.

This chain connects TRBV5-8 to TRBJ1-1; 9 bases are a match to TRBD1. Per the germline V gene, CDR1 is SGHTS and CDR2 is YDEGEE. The J segment lost 4 bases and the V segment lost 2 bases, leaving 6 bases of the junction unmatched. The CDR3 extends over 15 amino acids. The CDR3 reads CASSFYRGLGTEAFF. For the CDR3, the DNA is TGTGCCAGCAGCTTCTACAGGGGGCTCGGCACTGAAGCTTTCTTT.

Notes on this clonotype: A much larger clonotype is one base distant, so this may be a read error. V gene TRBV6-2 or TRBV6-3 combines with J gene TRBJ1-1, with D perhaps TRBD1 (6 bases). This CDR3 is built from 13 residues. The ends were cut back, 7 bases at V and 4 bases at J, with 13 bases in the middle. From germline, CDR1 is MNHEY and CDR2 SVGEGT. CDR3 sequence (DNA): TGTGCCAGCAATCGCGGGGGGGCCACTGAAGCTTTCTTT. It translates to CASNRGGATEAFF.

This clonotype was counted a single time. At one end the junction does not follow the germline gene, possibly because of a read error. The gene calls are TRBV28 and TRBJ1-2; D perhaps matches TRBD1 (5 bases). Germline CDR1 and CDR2: MDHEN and SYDVKM. The CDR3 is 15 residues long. The CDR3 sequence is CASSASRGVNDGYTF. The CDR3 DNA is TGTGCCAGCAGTGCCTCGAGGGGTGTTAACGATGGCTACACCTTC.

The V call is TRBV4-3, the J call TRBJ2-1; possibly TRBD1 for D (5 bases). This CDR3 has 17 amino acids. Germline CDR1 and CDR2: LGHNA and YSLEER. The V end lost 4 bases, the J end lost 2 bases, and 18 bases lay between the germline ends. CDR3 in amino acids: CASSPQGGDSTYNEQFF. The CDR3 nucleotides are TGCGCCAGCAGCCCCCAGGGTGGAGACTCGACCTACAATGAGCAGTTCTTC.

The chain uses TRBV12-3 or TRBV12-4 and TRBJ1-1; D might be TRBD1 (5 bases). This CDR3 contains 14 residues. V gave up 7 bases and J gave up 4 bases, with 16 bases separating them. The CDR3 region is CASIKNLGGTEAFF. The CDR3 coding sequence is TGTGCCAGCATTAAAAATTTGGGGGGCACTGAAGCTTTCTTT.

This chain joins TRBV24-1 and TRBJ2-1, with TRBD2 matching over 7 bases. The CDR3 sequence is 18 residues long. Germline assignment: CDR1 KGHDR and CDR2 SFDVKD. Losses at the gene ends were 0 bases for V and 3 bases for J; bases not matched to a gene: 10. The CDR3 protein is CATSDLPRGGSFYNEQFF. CDR3 DNA: TGTGCCACCAGTGATTTGCCCCGGGGAGGGTCTTTCTACAATGAGCAGTTCTTC.

This clonotype occurred a few times. The chain has TRBV27 and TRBJ2-7; either TRBD1 or TRBD2 may fit D (6 bases each). The CDR3 contains 16 residues. Per the germline V gene, CDR1 is MNHEY and CDR2 is SMNVEV (reference sequence). Trimming took 6 bases from V and 5 from J, leaving 23 bases between them. For the CDR3, the DNA is TGTGCCAGCAGCCTGCTGGGGGGCCTTCGTACCAACGAGCAGTACTTC. It encodes CASSLLGGLRTNEQYF.

This chain links TRBV14 with TRBJ1-2; D not certain. Germline values: CDR1 SGHDN, CDR2 FVKESK. The CDR3 sequence is 13 residues long. V was cut by 1 base and J by 8 bases, with 11 bases left in between. The DNA for the CDR3 is TGTGCCAGCAGCCAAGTCCGCGTGGGCGGCTACACCTTC. This gives the protein CASSQVRVGGYTF. The variable domain in full, with the rest retrieved from reference TRBV14 and TRBJ1-2, is EAGVTQFPSHSVIEKGQTVTLRCDPISGHDNLYWYRRVMGKEIKFLLHFVKESKQDESGMPNNRFLAERTGGTYSTLKVQPAELEDSGVYFCASSQVRVGGYTFGSGTRLTVV.

V gene TRBV12-3 or TRBV12-4 combines with J gene TRBJ2-7; 8 nucleotides agree with TRBD2. CDR3 length equals 14 residues. V was clipped by 8 bases and J by 4 bases; unmatched bases: 10. In DNA form, the CDR3 reads TGTGCCAGCGCCCGTAGCGGGATCGAGTACGAGCAGTACTTC. Translation gives CASARSGIEYEQYF.

The J gene is TRBJ2-7, the V gene TRBV7-2, with TRBD2 matching over 9 bases. CDR3 length equals 17 residues. V dropped 5 bases and J dropped 6; count of bases not matched to a gene: 17. Germline loops: CDR1 SGHTA, CDR2 FQGNSA. The CDR3: CASSVGRRGREHGEQYF. DNA for the CDR3: TGTGCCAGCAGCGTCGGGAGGCGCGGGAGGGAGCACGGCGAGCAGTACTTC.

This chain links TRBV7-2 with TRBJ2-7; D may be TRBD2 (7 bases). The CDR3 consists of 13 residues. Looked up from germline, CDR1 is SGHTA and CDR2 is FQGNSA. Trimming left V 7 bases short and J 3 bases short, with 13 bases between. This chain's CDR3 is CASNPRGGYEQYF. The CDR3 DNA follows: TGTGCCAGCAATCCAAGGGGGGGCTACGAGCAGTACTTC.

This clonotype was counted many times. The V gene is TRBV27, the J gene TRBJ2-1, with no clear D. V lost 3 bases, J lost 0 bases, and 9 bases lay in between. CDR3 length: 15 residues. Germline assignment: CDR1 MNHEY and CDR2 SMNVEV (reference sequence). CDR3 in DNA: TGTGCCAGCAGTTTCGGCGTCAGCTCCTACAATGAGCAGTTCTTC. Its protein is CASSFGVSSYNEQFF.

A few counts support this clonotype. The V gene is TRBV20-1, the J gene TRBJ2-7; D is possibly TRBD1 or TRBD2 (5 bases each). V was trimmed by 0 bases and J by 2 bases, leaving 14 bases between them. This CDR3 is 15 amino acids long. Per germline, CDR1 DFQATT and CDR2 SNEGSKA (reference sequence). The CDR3 here is CSARDWDGETYEQYF. The CDR3 bases are TGCAGTGCTAGAGATTGGGACGGGGAAACCTACGAGCAGTACTTC.

The sample holds many counts of this clonotype. This chain joins TRBV6-2 or TRBV6-3 and TRBJ1-1; unclear D gene. V lost 2 bases and J lost 3, with 22 bases in between. This CDR3 contains 18 residues. The V gene's germline CDR1 is MNHEY and CDR2 SVGEGT. In DNA form, the CDR3 reads TGTGCCAGCAGTTACCGCCCGGGGAGGGAACAGTTCTACACTGAAGCTTTCTTT. The encoded protein is CASSYRPGREQFYTEAFF.

Concerning this clonotype itself: This may stem from a read error, because a much larger clone lies one nucleotide away. The chain uses TRBV7-9 and TRBJ1-1; D uncertain. CDR3 length: 13 residues. Germline loops: CDR1 SEHNR, CDR2 FQNEAQ (reference sequence). CDR3: CASSLDPNTEALF. CDR3 DNA sequence: TGTGCCAGCAGCTTAGATCCGAACACTGAAGCTTTATTT.

This clonotype was detected only a few times. The chain employs TRBV18 and TRBJ2-1; unclear D gene. The germline V gene encodes CDR1 KGHSH and CDR2 LQKENI. This CDR3 is built from 13 residues. V gave up 2 bases and J gave up 5 bases, with 7 bases separating them. The CDR3 nucleotides are TGTGCCAGCTCACCAGGTCTGGACAATGAGCAGTTCTTC. Amino acids: CASSPGLDNEQFF.

This clonotype was detected many times. The chain is built from TRBV6-1 and TRBJ1-2, with 9 positions matching TRBD1. Losses at the gene ends were 5 bases for V and 4 bases for J; bases not matched to a gene: 8. Germline loops: CDR1 MNHNS, CDR2 SASEGT. The CDR3 runs to 15 residues. CDR3: CASSFDGTGIYGYTF. The CDR3, as DNA: TGTGCCAGCAGTTTTGACGGGACAGGGATCTATGGCTACACCTTC.

V and J are TRBV5-1 and TRBJ2-1, with TRBD2 identical over 9 bases. From germline, CDR1 is SGHRS and CDR2 YFSETQ. CDR3 length: 17 amino acids. Trimming at V came to 3 bases and at J to 4 bases, leaving 11 bases not matched to a gene. In DNA form, the CDR3 reads TGCGCCAGCAGCTCAATTTTAGCGGGAGAAGCTTACAATGAGCAGTTCTTC. Its translation is CASSSILAGEAYNEQFF.

In its sample, this clonotype was seen a few times. This chain connects TRBV20-1 to TRBJ2-1; D possibly corresponds to TRBD1 (5 bases). Germline-derived CDR1 and CDR2 are DFQATT and SNEGSKA (reference sequence). Trimming stripped 1 base from V and 8 bases from J, with 9 bases between. The CDR3 loop spans 12 amino acids. The CDR3 protein is CSARGQGDEQFF. CDR3 DNA: TGCAGTGCTAGAGGCCAGGGCGATGAGCAGTTCTTC.

V is TRBV19 and J is TRBJ1-5, with 7 positions matching TRBD1. V lost 3 bases to trimming and J lost 6 bases; unmatched junction nucleotides: 8. The CDR3 sequence is 15 residues long. The V gene's germline CDR1 is LNHDA and CDR2 SQIVND (reference sequence). The DNA for the CDR3 is TGTGCCAGTAGTATCTTAAGGGGGCAGGGTCAGCCCCAGCATTTT. Protein: CASSILRGQGQPQHF.

The chain combines TRBV28 with TRBJ2-1, with D tentatively TRBD2 (6 bases). The CDR3 sequence is 16 residues long. V was clipped by 2 bases and J by 8 bases, with 19 bases between them. Germline V gene sequence: CDR1 MDHEN, CDR2 SYDVKM. Written as DNA, the CDR3 is TGTGCCAGCAGTTTAAAAGCGGGCTTAGGTCTTGATGAGCAGTTCTTC. It codes for CASSLKAGLGLDEQFF. The variable domain in full, completed from reference TRBV28 and TRBJ2-1, reads DVKVTQSSRYLVKRTGEKVFLECVQDMDHENMFWYRQDPGLGLRLIYFSYDVKMKEKGDIPEGYSVSREKKERFSLILESASTNQTSMYLCASSLKAGLGLDEQFFGPGTRLTVL.

This clonotype has only a few counts. The V and J genes are TRBV10-3 and TRBJ1-1; no clear D gene. Per the germline V gene, CDR1 is ENHRY and CDR2 is SYGVKD. There are 14 residues in the CDR3. Trimming took off 2 bases at V and 2 bases at J, with 9 bases between the two ends. The CDR3 spells CAISEPGENTEAFF. CDR3 nucleotide sequence: TGTGCCATCAGTGAGCCCGGGGAAAACACTGAAGCTTTCTTT.

This chain joins TRBV6-2 or TRBV6-3 and TRBJ2-5, with TRBD2 identical over 10 bases. CDR3 length: 17 residues. V trimming: 4 bases; J trimming: 4 bases; junction bases outside the gene matches: 12. Germline CDR1 and CDR2: MNHEY and SVGEGT. The CDR3 region is CASSLEMSGRAGETQYF. The CDR3 DNA follows: TGTGCCAGCAGTTTGGAGATGAGCGGGAGGGCCGGAGAGACCCAGTACTTC.

A word on this clonotype: The junction shows a germline mismatch at one end, possibly a read error. This chain connects TRBV27 to TRBJ2-7; unclear D gene. The CDR3 consists of 13 residues. The germline gives CDR1 MNHEY, CDR2 SMNVEV (reference sequence). The CDR3 nucleotides read TGTGCCAGCAGTTTGGGAAGGACCTACGAGCAGCACTTC. Amino acids: CASSLGRTYEQHF.

Notes on this clonotype: A clone one base away is much larger, so this may be a read error. This chain links TRBV6-1 with TRBJ2-1; no clear D. There are 9 residues in the CDR3. The V gene's germline CDR1 is MNHNS and CDR2 SASEGT. The CDR3 DNA sequence: TGTGCCAGCAGCAAGCCACAGCTCTTC. Its translation: CASSKPQLF.